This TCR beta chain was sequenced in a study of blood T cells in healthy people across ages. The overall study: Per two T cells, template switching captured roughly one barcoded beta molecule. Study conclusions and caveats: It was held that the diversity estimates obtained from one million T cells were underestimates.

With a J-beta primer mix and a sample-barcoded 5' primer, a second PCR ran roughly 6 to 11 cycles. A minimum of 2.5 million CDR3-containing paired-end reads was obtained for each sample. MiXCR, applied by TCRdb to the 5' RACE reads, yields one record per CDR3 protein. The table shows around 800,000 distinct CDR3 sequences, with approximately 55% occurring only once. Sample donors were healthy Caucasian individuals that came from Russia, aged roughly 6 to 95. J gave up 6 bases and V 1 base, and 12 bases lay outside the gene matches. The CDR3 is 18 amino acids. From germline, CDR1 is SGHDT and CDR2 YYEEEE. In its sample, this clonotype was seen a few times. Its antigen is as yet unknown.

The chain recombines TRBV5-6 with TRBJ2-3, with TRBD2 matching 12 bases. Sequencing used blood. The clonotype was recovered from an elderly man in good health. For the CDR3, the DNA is TGTGCCAGCAGCTTGTACGCTAGCGGGAGGGCGTTGGCGGATACGCAGTATTTT. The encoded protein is CASSLYASGRALADTQYF.